What follows are 15 T cell receptor beta chains derived from one specimen sequenced in a study of cytomegalovirus exposure and HLA in healthy donors. Data came from immunoSEQ multiplex PCR; TCRdb stores just in-frame clones and leaves some out. The data show 200,000 to 300,000 clones, 90% seen once. Sequenced material: PBMCs. These receptors were collected from a woman in her twenties or thirties in good health and CMV-seronegative.

This chain uses TRBV4-2 with TRBJ2-5; 10 bases are a match to TRBD1. The length of the CDR3 is 15 residues. V gave up 5 bases and J gave up 4 bases; unmatched junction bases: 7. Germline lookup yields CDR1 LGHNA and CDR2 YNFKEQ. CDR3 in amino acids: CASSVTGQGIETQYF. CDR3 DNA sequence: TGTGCCAGCAGCGTAACGGGACAGGGGATAGAGACCCAGTACTTC.

This clone showed up just once. The chain carries TRBV28 and TRBJ1-5; unclear D gene. The length of the CDR3 is 14 residues. Trimming cost V 1 base and J 5 bases, with 9 bases left between them. In germline, CDR1 is MDHEN, CDR2 SYDVKM. The CDR3 DNA reads as TGTGCCAGCAGTTTATCCAGCCCTTATCAGCCCCAGCATTTT. This sequence encodes CASSLSSPYQPQHF. The variable domain in full, with the rest retrieved from reference TRBV28 and TRBJ1-5, is DVKVTQSSRYLVKRTGEKVFLECVQDMDHENMFWYRQDPGLGLRLIYFSYDVKMKEKGDIPEGYSVSREKKERFSLILESASTNQTSMYLCASSLSSPYQPQHFGDGTRLSIL.

The chain has TRBV6-6 and TRBJ2-7; the match to TRBD2 covers 7 bases. V dropped 2 bases and J dropped 4; count of bases not matched to a gene: 5. This CDR3 spans 14 amino acids. CDR1 and CDR2 from the germline V gene are MNHNY and SVGAGI (reference sequence). CDR3 region: CASSYQAGDYEQYF. CDR3 DNA: TGTGCCAGCAGTTACCAGGCGGGAGATTACGAGCAGTACTTC.

The rearrangement links TRBV6-6 to TRBJ2-5; TRBD1 matches at 9 bases. Per germline, CDR1 MNHNY and CDR2 SVGAGI (reference sequence). The J segment lost 5 bases and the V segment lost 2 bases, leaving 9 bases of the junction unmatched. The CDR3 runs 16 residues. DNA for the CDR3: TGTGCCAGCAGTTACGCGACCGGGACAGGGCCGGAGACCCAGTACTTC. Translating gives CASSYATGTGPETQYF.

V gene TRBV29-1 combines with J gene TRBJ2-7, with TRBD1 matching over 11 bases. The CDR3 runs to 13 residues. Germline CDR1 is SQVTM and CDR2 is ANQGSEA. The V segment lost 6 bases and the J segment 7 bases; nucleotides outside the gene matches: 8. The CDR3: CSVHGQGAGEQYF. The CDR3 nucleotides are TGCAGCGTACACGGACAGGGGGCAGGAGAGCAGTACTTC.

CDR3 amino acids: CASSLGGDLTGELFF. The DNA of the CDR3 is TGCGCCAGCAGCCTGGGCGGGGACCTAACCGGGGAGCTGTTTTTT. This chain joins TRBV5-1 and TRBJ2-2; possible D gene TRBD2, 6 bases. The germline V and J ends were trimmed by 4 bases and 5 bases, with 15 bases remaining between them. The germline V gene has CDR1 SGHRS and CDR2 YFSETQ. The CDR3 runs to 15 residues.

The count of this clone is one. This chain joins TRBV28 and TRBJ2-1; possible D gene TRBD2, 5 bases. The CDR3 has 16 residues. V was pared by 2 bases and J by 7 bases, with 18 bases between. Germline V gene sequence: CDR1 MDHEN, CDR2 SYDVKM. CDR3 coding DNA: TGTGCCAGCAGTTTACCCAACGACTATACTAGGAATGAGCAGTTCTTC. Translated, it gives CASSLPNDYTRNEQFF.

The chain links TRBV5-6 to TRBJ2-1, with 12 positions matching TRBD2. The CDR3 is made up of 16 amino acids. V gave up 6 bases and J gave up 2 bases; unmatched junction bases: 6. The germline CDR1 and CDR2 sequences are SGHDT and YYEEEE. The CDR3 DNA reads as TGTGCCAGCACCTGGACTAGCGGGAATACCTACAATGAGCAGTTCTTC. Translated, it gives CASTWTSGNTYNEQFF.

CDR3 residues: CASSLGRGPGYEQYF. The DNA for the CDR3 is TGTGCCAGCAGCTTAGGGCGGGGGCCGGGGTACGAGCAGTACTTC. The chain has TRBV7-6 and TRBJ2-7; possible D gene TRBD2, 7 bases. Deletions cut 1 base from V and 4 bases from J, with 14 bases between. The germline gives CDR1 SGHVS, CDR2 FNYEAQ. The CDR3 has 15 amino acids.

J is TRBJ2-7 and V is TRBV6-5; 10 bases match TRBD2. The V and J ends lost 5 bases and 5 bases, in that order; junction bases with no gene match: 6. Per germline, CDR1 MNHEY and CDR2 SVGAGI. CDR3 size: 14 residues. The CDR3, as DNA: TGTGCCAGCAGTCCCCTAGCGGGAGCTCACGAGCAGTACTTC. It yields the protein CASSPLAGAHEQYF.

The V gene is TRBV18, the J gene TRBJ2-5; 11 bases fit TRBD2. The CDR3 contains 16 residues. Trimming cost V 2 bases and J 1 base; bases outside gene matches: 3. Per germline, CDR1 KGHSH and CDR2 LQKENI. The CDR3 here is CASSPALAGGQETQYF. The CDR3 DNA reads TGTGCCAGCTCACCAGCTCTAGCGGGGGGCCAAGAGACCCAGTACTTC.

The chain recombines TRBV29-1 with TRBJ2-2; D might be TRBD2 (6 bases). Germline CDR1 is SQVTM and CDR2 is ANQGSEA. Deletions cut 3 bases from V and 5 bases from J, with 16 bases between. This CDR3 is 15 amino acids long. CDR3 sequence (DNA): TGCAGCGTTGAGGGGTATATAGGGAGGACCGGGGAGCTGTTTTTT. Translation: CSVEGYIGRTGELFF.

The rearrangement links TRBV28 to TRBJ2-7, with a possible D match to TRBD2 (6 bases). Germline V gene sequence: CDR1 MDHEN, CDR2 SYDVKM. This CDR3 spans 15 amino acids. V was pared by 8 bases and J by 0 bases, with 17 bases between. CDR3 nucleotide sequence: TGTGCCAGCGGAAGTCGGGGGACTGGCTCCTACGAGCAGTACTTC. Encoded protein: CASGSRGTGSYEQYF.

The V gene is TRBV19, the J gene TRBJ2-7, with D perhaps TRBD2 (6 bases). Germline loops: CDR1 LNHDA, CDR2 SQIVND (reference sequence). V lost 6 bases and J 4 bases, leaving 13 bases between the germline ends. The CDR3 consists of 13 residues. Here the CDR3 reads CASSTGTEYEQYF. CDR3 nucleotides: TGTGCCAGTAGCACCGGGACTGAGTACGAGCAGTACTTC.

This clone was counted only a few times. V and J are TRBV7-9 and TRBJ2-2, with TRBD2 identical over 8 bases. CDR1 is SEHNR and CDR2 is FQNEAQ in the germline V gene (reference sequence). The V segment lost 4 bases and the J segment 6 bases; nucleotides outside the gene matches: 10. The CDR3 spans 16 residues. Written as DNA, the CDR3 is TGTGCCAGCAGCTACGTTCCGGGACTAGTCCCCGGGGAGCTGTTTTTT. Protein product: CASSYVPGLVPGELFF.